A single sample is the source of the 19 T cell receptor beta chains below, sequenced in a study of shared clonotypes between healthy human individuals. Terminally differentiated effector memory CD45RA+ cells were excluded by CCR7 positive selection of CD45RO-negative cells. Profiled with immunoSEQ multiplex PCR; TCRdb holds only in-frame clones, not every one. This sample has about 2.2 million clones, with roughly 91% found just once. The sequenced sample consisted of naive CD8+ T cells from PBMCs. The receptors here all came from a man between 18 and 35 years old in good health. Some clones in this sample may be carry-over from other donors' samples.

This clone was observed a handful of times. The chain uses TRBV27 and TRBJ2-7; D is perhaps TRBD2 (5 bases). Germline V gene data show CDR1 as MNHEY and CDR2 as SMNVEV (reference sequence). Trimming took 2 bases from V and 6 from J, leaving 14 bases between them. The CDR3 covers 14 residues. CDR3 bases: TGTGCCAGCAGTTTAGGCATTGCGGGCGCCGAGCAGTACTTC. Protein product: CASSLGIAGAEQYF.

In regard to this clone: This may come from a read error, since a much larger clone is one base off. In DNA form, the CDR3 reads TGTGCCAGCAGGTTGGGCAATCAGCCCCAGCATTTT. This codes for CASRLGNQPQHF. The chain carries TRBV7-8 and TRBJ1-5; D is uncertain. CDR1 is SGHVS and CDR2 is FQNEAQ in the germline V gene. The CDR3 covers 12 residues. Deletions cut 6 bases from V and 2 bases from J, with 5 bases between.

The genes are TRBV28 and TRBJ1-1, with 12 bases fitting TRBD1. Germline assignment: CDR1 MDHEN and CDR2 SYDVKM. This CDR3 is built from 16 residues. The ends lost 1 base at V and 2 bases at J; junction bases unmatched: 2. CDR3 in amino acids: CASSLFGTGGNTEAFF. The CDR3 nucleotides are TGTGCCAGCAGTTTATTCGGGACAGGGGGCAACACTGAAGCTTTCTTT.

On this clone: At the DNA level, this CDR3 is encoded by other sequences in the same sample as well. The genes are TRBV27 and TRBJ2-1, with D perhaps assigned TRBD1 or TRBD2 (5 bases each). V was cut by 5 bases and J by 7 bases, with 6 bases left in between. This CDR3 contains 11 residues. Looked up from germline, CDR1 is MNHEY and CDR2 is SMNVEV (reference sequence). Written as DNA, the CDR3 is TGTGCCAGCAGTGAGGGGAATGAGCAGTTCTTC. Translating it yields CASSEGNEQFF.

V is TRBV27 and J is TRBJ2-3; 10 nucleotides align to TRBD2. The junction had 2 bases not matched to a gene; V was cut back by 5 bases and J by 0 bases. Germline V gene data show CDR1 as MNHEY and CDR2 as SMNVEV (reference sequence). The CDR3 runs 15 residues. The DNA of the CDR3 is TGTGCCAGCAGTGAGCGGGAGGGTAGCACAGATACGCAGTATTTT. It yields the protein CASSEREGSTDTQYF.

Regarding this clone: The same CDR3 arises from other DNA sequences in this sample as well. The V and J genes are TRBV19 and TRBJ2-7; D gene unclear. The germline V and J ends were trimmed by 5 bases and 1 base, with 9 bases remaining between them. The CDR3 contains 13 residues. The germline gives CDR1 LNHDA, CDR2 SQIVND (reference sequence). CDR3 coding DNA: TGTGCCAGTAGTCCCCGTACGTCCTACGAGCAGTACTTC. Amino acids: CASSPRTSYEQYF.

The gene calls are TRBV4-3 and TRBJ2-2; unclear D gene. The CDR3 sequence is 15 residues long. V dropped 0 bases and J dropped 1 base, with 6 bases sitting between them. CDR1 is LGHNA and CDR2 is YSLEER in the germline V gene. The CDR3 loop reads CASSQDSGNTGELFF. DNA for the CDR3: TGCGCCAGCAGCCAAGATTCCGGGAACACCGGGGAGCTGTTTTTT.

J is TRBJ1-1 and V is TRBV28; a weak D match, TRBD1 (6 bases). Germline V CDR1 and CDR2: MDHEN, SYDVKM. Deletions cut 6 bases from V and 4 bases from J, with 12 bases between. The CDR3 spans 13 residues. CDR3 region: CASRASGATEAFF. The CDR3 region has the DNA TGTGCCAGCAGGGCCTCGGGGGCCACTGAAGCTTTCTTT. Using reference TRBV28 and TRBJ1-1 for the parts outside the CDR3, the full variable domain is DVKVTQSSRYLVKRTGEKVFLECVQDMDHENMFWYRQDPGLGLRLIYFSYDVKMKEKGDIPEGYSVSREKKERFSLILESASTNQTSMYLCASRASGATEAFFGQGTRLTVV.

Written as DNA, the CDR3 is TGTGCCAGCAGCTCCAGGCCCAACTCTGGAAACACCATATATTTT. This gives the protein CASSSRPNSGNTIYF. The chain recombines TRBV7-9 with TRBJ1-3; the D is unclear. Trimming took off 4 bases at V and 0 bases at J, with 10 bases between the two ends. From germline, CDR1 is SEHNR and CDR2 FQNEAQ (reference sequence). The CDR3 is made up of 15 amino acids.

This chain uses TRBV27 with TRBJ1-2, with a weak D call TRBD1 (5 bases). The CDR3 consists of 15 residues. With 0 bases removed from V and 3 bases from J, the gap between germline ends came to 11 bases. Germline values: CDR1 MNHEY, CDR2 SMNVEV (reference sequence). CDR3 sequence: CASSLSQGAYYGYTF. The DNA of the CDR3 is TGTGCCAGCAGTTTATCTCAAGGGGCCTACTATGGCTACACCTTC.

The CDR3 loop is CRAGVGETQYF. CDR3 coding DNA: TGCAGAGCGGGAGTGGGCGAGACCCAGTACTTC. The rearrangement joins TRBV29-1 to TRBJ2-5, with 8 bases that match TRBD2. The germline V gene encodes CDR1 SQVTM and CDR2 ANQGSEA. The CDR3 covers 11 residues.

V gene TRBV10-3 combines with J gene TRBJ2-7; D is unclear. The CDR3 is made up of 16 amino acids. Germline values: CDR1 ENHRY, CDR2 SYGVKD. With 3 bases removed from V and 2 bases from J, the gap between germline ends came to 17 bases. CDR3 nucleotide sequence: TGTGCCATCAGTGAATTCCCTATGCCTGGCCCCTACGAGCAGTACTTC. Protein sequence: CAISEFPMPGPYEQYF.

J is TRBJ2-1 and V is TRBV9, with D unresolved. CDR3 length: 13 residues. Germline V gene data show CDR1 as SGDLS and CDR2 as YYNGEE. Trimming removed 4 bases at V and 8 bases at J, with 13 bases between. CDR3 protein: CASSIYSGHEQFF. The CDR3 DNA reads TGTGCCAGCAGCATATACAGTGGCCATGAGCAGTTCTTC. Combining the CDR3 with reference TRBV9 and TRBJ2-1 gives the whole variable domain DSGVTQTPKHLITATGQRVTLRCSPRSGDLSVYWYQQSLDQGLQFLIQYYNGEERAKGNILERFSAQQFPDLHSELNLSSLELGDSALYFCASSIYSGHEQFFGPGTRLTVL.

The V and J genes are TRBV19 and TRBJ2-1, with TRBD2 matching over 7 bases. J was trimmed by 3 bases and V by 5 bases; bases with no gene match: 10. CDR1 and CDR2 from the germline V gene are LNHDA and SQIVND (reference sequence). This CDR3 is built from 16 residues. The CDR3 DNA follows: TGTGCCAGTAGTTTCACCCGACTAGCCGGCTACAATGAGCAGTTCTTC. Its translation: CASSFTRLAGYNEQFF.

Turning to this clone: A read error may account for a junction end that differs from germline. This chain uses TRBV7-7 with TRBJ1-2; D is ambiguous. CDR3 length: 14 residues. Germline CDR1 SSHAT, CDR2 FNYEAQ (reference sequence). The CDR3 region has the DNA TGTGCCAGCAGCGAGTGCCGAAAGACCTATTGCTACACCTTC. Its protein is CASSECRKTYCYTF.

The chain employs TRBV7-9 and TRBJ2-2, with a tentative D call TRBD2 (6 bases). V dropped 5 bases and J dropped 0 bases, with 13 bases sitting between them. CDR3 length equals 16 residues. Germline assignment: CDR1 SEHNR and CDR2 FQNEAQ (reference sequence). The DNA for the CDR3 is TGTGCCAGCAGCCCTGGGAGGTTCGCGAACACCGGGGAGCTGTTTTTT. The encoded protein is CASSPGRFANTGELFF.

The chain couples TRBV6-4 to TRBJ2-5; tentatively, D is TRBD1 (5 bases). The germline V gene encodes CDR1 MRHNA and CDR2 SNTAGT. The CDR3 length is 20 residues. V dropped 6 bases and J dropped 2 bases, with 31 bases sitting between them. The CDR3 loop reads CASSVVPLQVTPSPQETQYF. The CDR3 nucleotides are TGTGCCAGCAGCGTGGTCCCTTTACAGGTAACCCCCTCCCCACAAGAGACCCAGTACTTC.

V usage is TRBV27 and J usage is TRBJ2-7; the D gene is possibly TRBD1 (5 bases). V was clipped by 1 base and J by 0 bases, with 13 bases between them. Germline V lookup: CDR1 MNHEY, CDR2 SMNVEV (reference sequence). This CDR3 is 16 amino acids long. As DNA, the CDR3 is TGTGCCAGCAGTTTATTTTTATCAGGGCCCTCCTACGAGCAGTACTTC. It codes for CASSLFLSGPSYEQYF.

This clone was seen once. This chain joins TRBV10-3 and TRBJ2-7; D is undetermined. V lost 6 bases to trimming and J lost 2 bases, with 14 bases between them. Germline V gene lookup returns CDR1 ENHRY and CDR2 SYGVKD. The CDR3 is made up of 14 amino acids. The CDR3 nucleotides are TGTGCCATCAGCCCTGACACAGCTACCTACGAGCAGTACTTC. Translation: CAISPDTATYEQYF.